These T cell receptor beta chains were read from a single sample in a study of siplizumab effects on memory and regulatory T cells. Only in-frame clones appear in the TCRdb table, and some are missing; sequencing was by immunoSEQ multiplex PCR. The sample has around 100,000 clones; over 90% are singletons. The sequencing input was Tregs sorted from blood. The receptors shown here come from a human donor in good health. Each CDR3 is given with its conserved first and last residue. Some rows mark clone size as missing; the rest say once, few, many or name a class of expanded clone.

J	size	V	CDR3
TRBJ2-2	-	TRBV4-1	CASSQEGHFNTGELFF
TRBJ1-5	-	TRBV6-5	CASSSFGQGGQPQHF
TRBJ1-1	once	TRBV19	CASSMVGMLGTEAFF
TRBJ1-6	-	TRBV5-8	CASSWGSGTGIDSPLHF
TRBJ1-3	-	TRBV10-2	CASTKSGTGQSSSGNTIYF
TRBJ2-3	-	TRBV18	CASSPIDSSTDTQYF
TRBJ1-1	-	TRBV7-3	CASSPSRGGEAFF
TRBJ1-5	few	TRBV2	CASHRGADQPQHF
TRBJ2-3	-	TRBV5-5	CASSSPGGGGDTQYF
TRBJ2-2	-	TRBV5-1	CASSLLQDLGVGELFF
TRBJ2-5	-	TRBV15	CATSRSRNQETQYF
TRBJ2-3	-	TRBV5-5	CASSLSGLSTDTQYF
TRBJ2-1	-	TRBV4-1	CASSQDRVIANEQFF
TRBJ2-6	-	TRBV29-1	CSVLFTVRAGANVLTF